This T cell receptor beta chain was observed in a study of T-cell reconstitution after alpha-beta-depleted transplantation in children. This clonotype was observed a handful of times. As it was prepared, the TCRbeta library received unique molecular identifiers. Via MiXCR, TCRdb re-called the PCR reads, giving one row per CDR3 protein. The data show some 220,000 distinct CDR3 sequences, with approximately 9.5% seen just once and 5.5% to 8% held by the top ten. V dropped 0 bases and J dropped 8 bases, with 13 bases sitting between them. Germline V gene data show CDR1 as LGHNA and CDR2 as YSLEER. The CDR3 is made up of 14 amino acids.

The specimen was PBMCs from the stem cell graft donor, collected from the stem cell graft. V and J are TRBV4-3 and TRBJ1-2; a weak D match, TRBD1 (5 bases). The sequence came from a human donor who donated a stem cell graft to a child with acute lymphoblastic leukemia. CDR3 region: CASSQEGGRYGYTF. CDR3 coding DNA: TGCGCCAGCAGCCAAGAGGGGGGTCGCTACGGCTACACCTTC.